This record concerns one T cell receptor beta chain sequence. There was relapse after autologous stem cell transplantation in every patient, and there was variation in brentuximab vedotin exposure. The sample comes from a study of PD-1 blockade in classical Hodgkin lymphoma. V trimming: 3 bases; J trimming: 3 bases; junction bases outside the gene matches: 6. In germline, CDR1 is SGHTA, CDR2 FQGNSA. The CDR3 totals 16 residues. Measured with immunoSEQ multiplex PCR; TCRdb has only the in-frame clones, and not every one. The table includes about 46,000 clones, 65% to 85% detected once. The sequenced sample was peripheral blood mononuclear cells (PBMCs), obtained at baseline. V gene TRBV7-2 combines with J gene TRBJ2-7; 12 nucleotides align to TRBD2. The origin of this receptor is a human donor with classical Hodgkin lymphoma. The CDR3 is CASSLGSSGGDYEQYF. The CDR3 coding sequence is TGTGCCAGCAGCTTGGGTTCTAGCGGGGGGGACTACGAGCAGTACTTC.